Listed here are 32 T cell receptor beta chains from one sample, sequenced in a study of identifying expanded T cells in peripheral blood. Sequencing was performed with immunoSEQ multiplex PCR; in TCRdb, only in-frame clones are kept and a portion is missing. In the table there are under 150,000 clones, approximately 86% of which are singletons. The sequenced material came from blood. These receptors came from a person aged 18 to 75 in good health.

The rearrangement uses TRBV5-1 and TRBJ2-3, with 11 bases lining up with TRBD2. Germline CDR1 reads SGHRS; CDR2 reads YFSETQ. The V and J ends lost 5 bases and 2 bases, in that order; junction bases with no gene match: 1. This CDR3 region has 14 residues. DNA for the CDR3: TGCGCCAGCAGGACTAGCGGGACCACAGATACGCAGTATTTT. Its protein is CASRTSGTTDTQYF.

The chain links TRBV5-4 to TRBJ1-1; D remains ambiguous. CDR1 and CDR2 (germline): SGHNT, YYREEE (reference sequence). The V end was cut by 4 bases, the J end by 0 bases, with 19 bases between. The CDR3 is 17 residues long. The CDR3 bases are TGTGCCAGCAGCCCTAAGCGAGAGTGGGATATGAACACTGAAGCTTTCTTT. This gives the protein CASSPKREWDMNTEAFF.

This chain joins TRBV18 and TRBJ2-1; the D gene is possibly TRBD2 (6 bases). This CDR3 has 16 amino acids. Per germline, CDR1 KGHSH and CDR2 LQKENI. Trimming left V 0 bases short and J 5 bases short, with 14 bases between. This CDR3 is CASSPPSGRKNNEQFF. CDR3 DNA sequence: TGTGCCAGCTCACCACCGTCGGGGAGGAAAAACAATGAGCAGTTCTTC.

The V and J genes are TRBV7-9 and TRBJ2-7; D unclear. V lost 5 bases and J 4 bases, leaving 12 bases between the germline ends. CDR3 length equals 13 residues. Germline V gene sequence: CDR1 SEHNR, CDR2 FQNEAQ (reference sequence). In DNA form, the CDR3 reads TGTGCCAGCAGCCCCCGAATGGCTTACGAGCAGTACTTC. Its translation is CASSPRMAYEQYF.

This chain links TRBV2 with TRBJ1-3, with 9 bases matching TRBD1. There are 15 residues in the CDR3. J lost 4 bases, V lost 6 bases, and 7 bases had no gene match. Germline V gives CDR1 SNHLY, CDR2 FYNNEI. Here the CDR3 DNA reads TGTGCCAGCAGCCAACAGGGGGCGACCGGAAACACCATATATTTT. As protein: CASSQQGATGNTIYF.

The rearrangement links TRBV28 to TRBJ2-3, with D perhaps being TRBD1 or TRBD2 (5 bases each). CDR1 and CDR2 (germline): MDHEN, SYDVKM. The length of the CDR3 is 14 residues. The V gene lost 6 bases and the J gene lost 0 bases, with 10 bases spanning the gap. The CDR3 nucleotides read TGTGCCAGCAGGTGGGGCGGGAGCACAGATACGCAGTATTTT. Translation: CASRWGGSTDTQYF.

The chain has TRBV14 and TRBJ1-2; D gene uncertain. The V and J ends lost 5 bases and 4 bases respectively, with 8 bases between them. The CDR3 runs 12 residues. Germline CDR1 and CDR2: SGHDN and FVKESK. CDR3 DNA sequence: TGTGCCAGCAGCTCAGGATTCTATGGCTACACCTTC. As protein: CASSSGFYGYTF.

This chain links TRBV4-1 with TRBJ2-1, with TRBD2 as a possible D gene (5 bases). Germline CDR1 reads MGHRA; CDR2 reads YSYEKL. V was trimmed by 3 bases and J by 7 bases, leaving 13 bases between them. The CDR3 is made up of 14 amino acids. The CDR3 region is CASSHAGKANEQFF. The CDR3 DNA reads as TGCGCCAGCAGCCACGCCGGGAAGGCAAATGAGCAGTTCTTC.

This clone was counted once. This rearrangement joins TRBV5-4 to TRBJ1-1, with D possibly TRBD1 on 6 matching bases. Trimming removed 4 bases at V and 1 base at J, with 14 bases between. This CDR3 is 15 amino acids long. Germline V gives CDR1 SGHNT, CDR2 YYREEE (reference sequence). The CDR3 loop reads CASSSKGGGNTEAFF. The CDR3 DNA follows: TGTGCCAGCAGCAGCAAAGGGGGAGGGAACACTGAAGCTTTCTTT.

This chain connects TRBV7-2 to TRBJ1-1, with D possibly matching TRBD1 (5 bases). Trimming took off 5 bases at V and 10 bases at J, with 17 bases between the two ends. Germline loops: CDR1 SGHTA, CDR2 FQGNSA. This CDR3 comprises 13 residues. CDR3: CASSTVHSQGAFF. DNA of the CDR3: TGTGCCAGCAGCACGGTCCATTCCCAGGGAGCTTTCTTT.

V usage is TRBV6-1 and J usage is TRBJ1-1; 9 nucleotides align to TRBD1. The J segment lost 5 bases and the V segment lost 5 bases, leaving 6 bases of the junction unmatched. The germline gives CDR1 MNHNS, CDR2 SASEGT. The CDR3 spans 14 residues. CDR3 sequence: CASSQTGGWTEAFF. In DNA form, the CDR3 reads TGTGCCAGCAGTCAGACAGGGGGTTGGACTGAAGCTTTCTTT.

CDR3 in DNA: TGTGCCAGCAGGGGAAGCTTGTTCCCCTACGAGCAGTACTTC. Translating it yields CASRGSLFPYEQYF. The chain employs TRBV28 and TRBJ2-7; D remains ambiguous. Trimming took off 6 bases at V and 2 bases at J, with 14 bases between the two ends. The CDR3 runs to 14 residues. Germline V CDR1 and CDR2: MDHEN, SYDVKM.

The rearrangement joins TRBV6-7 to TRBJ1-1, with 8 nucleotides matching TRBD1. TRBV6-7 carries the ORF label, with uncertain function. V lost 5 bases and J lost 3; bases outside the gene matches: 11. This CDR3 contains 16 residues. The DNA of the CDR3 is TGTGCCAGCAGTCCCCAGGACAGGGAGGGGGACACTGAAGCTTTCTTT. Encoded protein: CASSPQDREGDTEAFF.

The rearrangement joins TRBV6-1 to TRBJ2-1, with D unresolved. Trimming removed 6 bases at V and 3 bases at J, with 3 bases between. Germline CDR1 is MNHNS and CDR2 is SASEGT. CDR3 length equals 11 residues. CDR3 DNA: TGTGCCAGCAGAAGCTACAATGAGCAGTTCTTC. This gives the protein CASRSYNEQFF.

The V gene is TRBV5-1, the J gene TRBJ2-3; 12 bases map to TRBD2. The junction had 4 bases not matched to a gene; V was cut back by 0 bases and J by 5 bases. CDR1 and CDR2 from the germline V gene are SGHRS and YFSETQ. The CDR3 is 16 residues long. CDR3 amino acids: CASSLAASGGVDTQYF. Written as DNA, the CDR3 is TGCGCCAGCAGCTTGGCGGCTAGCGGGGGGGTAGATACGCAGTATTTT.

This clone has only a few counts. This chain uses TRBV6-5 with TRBJ1-6, with 8 positions matching TRBD1. The ends lost 5 bases at V and 9 bases at J; junction bases unmatched: 9. The CDR3 is made up of 15 amino acids. CDR1 MNHEY and CDR2 SVGAGI come from the germline V gene. CDR3: CASSTSRTGSSPLHF. The CDR3 DNA follows: TGTGCCAGCAGTACCTCCCGGACAGGGAGTTCACCCCTCCACTTT.

This clone was counted between two and nine times. The rearrangement uses TRBV7-9 and TRBJ1-1; D possibly corresponds to TRBD1 (6 bases). Trimming took off 7 bases at V and 0 bases at J, with 12 bases between the two ends. Germline V gene sequence: CDR1 SEHNR, CDR2 FQNEAQ (reference sequence). The CDR3 totals 14 residues. The CDR3 is CASTRGLVNTEAFF. CDR3 sequence (DNA): TGTGCCAGCACCCGGGGGCTGGTGAACACTGAAGCTTTCTTT.

This sequence joins TRBV29-1 and TRBJ2-1, with TRBD1 matching over 7 bases. Germline V lookup: CDR1 SQVTM, CDR2 ANQGSEA. V lost 4 bases to trimming and J lost 5 bases; unmatched junction nucleotides: 17. This CDR3 is built from 17 residues. The CDR3 nucleotides are TGCAGCGTTGGGGGACACCGGGACAGCGCGTGGCACAATGAGCAGTTCTTC. As protein: CSVGGHRDSAWHNEQFF.

This chain uses TRBV6-6 with TRBJ1-2; 8 bases are shared with TRBD1. The CDR3 consists of 13 residues. CDR1 and CDR2 from the germline V gene are MNHNY and SVGAGI (reference sequence). V lost 3 bases and J lost 8; bases outside the gene matches: 5. CDR3 sequence: CASSYGQGQGYTF. The CDR3 DNA follows: TGTGCCAGCAGTTATGGACAGGGCCAGGGCTACACCTTC.

The chain carries TRBV4-1 and TRBJ2-7; D is perhaps TRBD1 (6 bases). Germline lookup yields CDR1 MGHRA and CDR2 YSYEKL. The CDR3 is 15 residues long. The ends were cut back, 1 base at V and 6 bases at J, with 16 bases in the middle. The CDR3 nucleotides read TGCGCCAGCAGCCAAGTCGGGGCAGGGGATGGCGAGCAGTACTTC. This gives the protein CASSQVGAGDGEQYF.

The chain recombines TRBV5-4 with TRBJ2-4, with TRBD1 identical over 8 bases. With V trimmed by 0 bases and J by 9 bases, 2 bases remained unmatched. CDR3 size: 13 residues. CDR1 and CDR2 (germline): SGHNT, YYREEE (reference sequence). The CDR3: CASSLAGGVIQYF. In nucleotides, the CDR3 is TGTGCCAGCAGCTTGGCAGGGGGCGTCATTCAGTACTTC.

The table lists this clone with a count of one. The CDR3 coding sequence is TGTGCCAGCAGTTATTCCCCACGCCCCAATCAGCCCCAGCATTTT. Residues: CASSYSPRPNQPQHF. The chain carries TRBV6-5 and TRBJ1-5; D is undetermined. CDR1 is MNHEY, CDR2 SVGAGI, per germline. CDR3 size: 15 residues. The germline V and J ends were trimmed by 3 bases and 3 bases, with 12 bases remaining between them.

The rearrangement uses TRBV29-1 and TRBJ2-1; D possibly corresponds to TRBD1 (6 bases). The V and J ends lost 1 base and 8 bases respectively, with 15 bases between them. Germline V gives CDR1 SQVTM, CDR2 ANQGSEA. The CDR3 consists of 14 residues. CDR3 sequence reads: CSVEVQGSRDEQFF. The CDR3 DNA sequence: TGCAGCGTTGAAGTTCAGGGGAGTAGGGATGAGCAGTTCTTC.

The chain carries TRBV19 and TRBJ2-5, with D perhaps matching TRBD2 (5 bases). CDR1 is LNHDA and CDR2 is SQIVND in the germline V gene (reference sequence). Trimming left V 0 bases short and J 7 bases short, with 15 bases between. This CDR3 comprises 15 residues. CDR3 region: CASSIDWGEDRTQYF. CDR3 DNA sequence: TGTGCCAGTAGTATAGATTGGGGAGAAGATCGGACCCAGTACTTC.

The V and J genes are TRBV5-6 and TRBJ1-6, with a tentative D call TRBD1 (5 bases). The CDR3 extends over 15 amino acids. CDR1 is SGHDT, CDR2 YYEEEE, per germline. With 1 base removed from V and 5 bases from J, the gap between germline ends came to 10 bases. CDR3 loop: CASSLTDRNNSPLHF. The CDR3 region has the DNA TGTGCCAGCAGCTTGACCGACAGAAATAATTCACCCCTCCACTTT.

This clone was picked up one time. This chain uses TRBV28 with TRBJ1-3, with 9 positions matching TRBD1. The CDR3 has 15 amino acids. The germline CDR1 and CDR2 sequences are MDHEN and SYDVKM. J lost 4 bases, V lost 2 bases, and 3 bases had no gene match. The CDR3: CASSLEQGAGNTIYF. CDR3 in DNA: TGTGCCAGCAGTTTAGAACAGGGGGCCGGAAACACCATATATTTT.

In its sample, this clone was seen once. The chain is built from TRBV30 and TRBJ1-2; no definite D call. The germline CDR1 and CDR2 sequences are GTSNPN and SVGIG (reference sequence). This CDR3 is 14 amino acids long. V shed 2 bases and J shed 2 bases, with 12 bases lying between them. The CDR3 sequence is CAWSPPDLNYGYTF. The CDR3 bases are TGTGCCTGGAGTCCACCTGATTTAAACTATGGCTACACCTTC.

This clone has only a few counts. V usage is TRBV7-8 and J usage is TRBJ2-1, with D perhaps matching TRBD2 (5 bases). Trimming took off 8 bases at V and 10 bases at J, with 15 bases between the two ends. This CDR3 is built from 12 residues. CDR1 is SGHVS, CDR2 FQNEAQ, per germline. The CDR3: CASRLRDREQFF. CDR3 nucleotides: TGTGCCAGCCGGCTGAGGGATCGGGAGCAGTTCTTC. The full variable domain, completed using reference TRBV7-8 and TRBJ2-1, is GAGVSQSPRYKVAKRGQDVALRCDPISGHVSLFWYQQALGQGPEFLTYFQNEAQLDKSGLPSDRFFAERPEGSVSTLKIQRTQQEDSAVYLCASRLRDREQFFGPGTRLTVL.

V and J are TRBV10-1 and TRBJ1-3; TRBD1 might be the D (5 bases). Germline CDR1 and CDR2: WNHNN and SYGVQD (reference sequence). V was trimmed by 5 bases and J by 3 bases, leaving 8 bases between them. The CDR3 covers 13 residues. In DNA form, the CDR3 reads TGCGCCAGCAGTACAGGAATTGGAAACACCATATATTTT. Amino acids: CASSTGIGNTIYF.

The gene calls are TRBV7-2 and TRBJ2-2, with 7 positions matching TRBD2. The V gene's germline CDR1 is SGHTA and CDR2 FQGNSA. J was trimmed by 1 base and V by 1 base; bases with no gene match: 3. CDR3 length: 16 residues. CDR3 region: CASSLVPGGNTGELFF. CDR3 sequence (DNA): TGTGCCAGCAGCTTAGTGCCGGGGGGGAACACCGGGGAGCTGTTTTTT. Based on the CDR3 plus reference TRBV7-2 and TRBJ2-2, the full variable domain is GAGVSQSPSNKVTEKGKDVELRCDPISGHTALYWYRQSLGQGLEFLIYFQGNSAPDKSGLPSDRFSAERTGGSVSTLTIQRTQQEDSAVYLCASSLVPGGNTGELFFGEGSRLTVL.

The chain carries TRBV30 and TRBJ2-7, with D perhaps TRBD1 (6 bases). The CDR3 runs 11 residues. Trimming shortened V by 2 bases and J by 12 bases, and 14 bases separated the two germline ends. Per germline, CDR1 GTSNPN and CDR2 SVGIG (reference sequence). For the CDR3, the DNA is TGTGCCTGGAGTCCTCTGGGGGCCCTGTACTTC. Translating it yields CAWSPLGALYF.

The chain employs TRBV2 and TRBJ1-4; D ambiguous. The CDR3 is made up of 14 amino acids. V was trimmed by 4 bases and J by 0 bases, leaving 6 bases between them. CDR1 is SNHLY and CDR2 is FYNNEI in the germline V gene. The CDR3 DNA sequence: TGTGCCAGCAGTGTTCTTCCAACTAATGAAAAACTGTTTTTT. Translated, it gives CASSVLPTNEKLFF.